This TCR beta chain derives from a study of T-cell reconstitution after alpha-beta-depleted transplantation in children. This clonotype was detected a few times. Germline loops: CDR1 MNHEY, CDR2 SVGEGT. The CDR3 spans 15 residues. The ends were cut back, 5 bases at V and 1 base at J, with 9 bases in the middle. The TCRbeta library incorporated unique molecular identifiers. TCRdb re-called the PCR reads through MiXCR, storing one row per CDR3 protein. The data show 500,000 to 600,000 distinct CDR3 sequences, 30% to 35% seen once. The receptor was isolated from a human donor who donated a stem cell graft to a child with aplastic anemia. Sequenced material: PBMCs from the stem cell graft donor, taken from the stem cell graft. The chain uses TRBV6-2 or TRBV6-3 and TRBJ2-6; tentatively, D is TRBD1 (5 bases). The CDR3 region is CASSDNRSGANVLTF. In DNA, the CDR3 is TGTGCCAGCAGTGACAACAGGTCTGGGGCCAACGTCCTGACTTTC.